This entry describes one T cell receptor beta chain. Per the study methods: How many nucleated cells were present was estimated from reference gene primer amplification. Produced via immunoSEQ multiplex PCR; TCRdb's table is partial and in-frame only. The V and J calls and the clone size are those of that table, but D and trimming were determined from the DNA. The table has some 120,000 clones, about three quarters seen once. These data belong to a study of blood T cell repertoires in COVID-19. Study as a whole: From T cells, B-cell-depleted T cells, or PBMCs came the material, which was cDNA or gDNA.

This CDR3 contains 12 residues. The germline V gene has CDR1 ENHRY and CDR2 SYGVKD. Unmatched junction bases numbered 4, after V lost 10 bases and J lost 5 bases. Specimen: peripheral blood. The sequence came from a woman in her sixties or seventies with acute or convalescent COVID-19. J is TRBJ1-4 and V is TRBV10-3; TRBD1 matches at 7 bases. As DNA, the CDR3 is TGTGCCAGCCAGGACAGGAATGAAAAACTGTTTTTT. Translating it yields CASQDRNEKLFF.